This TCR beta chain emerged from a study of OX40 agonist ivuxolimab in advanced cancers. About the research overall: Patients received the agonistic anti-OX40 (CD134) antibody ivuxolimab. Study-wide findings and caveats: Circulating CD4+ and CD8+ T cells showed clonal expansion by week 6 at 0.1 to 3.0 mg/kg.

This clone appeared once. Its antigen is not identified. This table comes from immunoSEQ multiplex PCR, and its TCRdb copy is limited to in-frame clones, with some not included. The sample contains under 35,000 clones, roughly 80% of which appear only once. The sequencing used CD4+ or CD8+ T cells sorted from blood, collected in a trial of the OX40 agonist ivuxolimab. The receptor was isolated from an adult with an advanced solid tumor such as melanoma, head and neck, liver or kidney cancer.

CDR3 protein: CASTSGLAGAFYEQYF. In DNA form, the CDR3 reads TGTGCCAGCACTTCTGGACTAGCGGGAGCTTTTTACGAGCAGTACTTC. The rearrangement joins TRBV28 to TRBJ2-7, with 13 bases matching TRBD2. The CDR3 loop spans 16 amino acids. Germline CDR1 is MDHEN and CDR2 is SYDVKM. V was pared by 7 bases and J by 4 bases, with 10 bases of the junction left unmatched.